This T cell receptor beta chain is from a study of molecular identifiers for immune sequencing clone quantification. TCRdb itself ran the PCR reads through MiXCR, one entry per CDR3 protein. The data contain a few hundred thousand distinct CDR3 sequences, about a quarter of them seen just once; the ten biggest clones take up approximately 0.8%. The CDR3 runs to 14 residues. With 8 bases removed from V and 2 bases from J, the gap between germline ends came to 12 bases. This clonotype was found a few times. The TCR originated in a human donor in good health. Some libraries in this study had Jurkat cell RNA spiked in. The sequenced sample consisted of naive CD8+ T cells from blood, with Jurkat cell RNA spiked in. The subset: FACS-sorted CD8+CD4-CCR7+CD45RA+ naive T cells. The gene calls are TRBV12-3 or TRBV12-4 and TRBJ1-4; D is undetermined. The CDR3 nucleotides are TGTGCCAGCGGGTCGGGGTTGACTAATGAAAAACTGTTTTTT. Protein: CASGSGLTNEKLFF.